This T cell receptor beta chain was identified in a study of shared clonotypes between healthy human individuals. General study points: An effect of sequencing depth on clonotype sharing among donors was expected.

This clone was counted a single time. The antigen remains undetermined. Every subset had its genomic DNA shared out evenly among several immunoSEQ plates. Measured with immunoSEQ multiplex PCR; TCRdb has only the in-frame clones, and not every one. The sample includes hundreds of thousands of clones, around 78% seen only once; the top ten take 10% to 15%. Donation came from healthy HIV-negative adults that had no recent acute infections or vaccinations. Every contributor of samples was a Caucasian grown-up residing in Nashville, Tennessee. Sequenced sample: PBMCs. The sequence was collected from a woman aged 40 to 55 in good health. Some clones in this sample may be carry-over from other donors' samples.

Here the CDR3 DNA reads TGTGCCAGTTGGACCGGTACCTACGAGCAGTACTTC. This encodes CASWTGTYEQYF. This chain joins TRBV28 and TRBJ2-7, with D unresolved. The V end was cut by 9 bases, the J end by 2 bases, with 11 bases between. This CDR3 contains 12 residues. CDR1 is MDHEN and CDR2 is SYDVKM in the germline V gene.